One sample yielded the 16 T cell receptor beta chains listed below, sequenced in a study of blood T cell repertoires in COVID-19 (dated by TCRdb to 2018 to 2021). Libraries were constructed by the immunoSEQ multiplex PCR assay. Imported from immuneACCESS, the table was reduced by TCRdb to in-frame sequences with V and J called. These copies leave out some clones; in studies compared against another copy, an unresolved V gene accounts for under half, and the cause of the remainder is not known. This sample holds some 190,000 clones; roughly 90% were observed only once. The leading ten clones occupy under 2% of the sample. The sequenced sample was peripheral blood. The source is a man younger than 30 with active or convalescent COVID-19.

J is TRBJ1-2 and V is TRBV5-1; 12 positions match TRBD1. Germline V gene lookup returns CDR1 SGHRS and CDR2 YFSETQ. This CDR3 region has 19 residues. J was trimmed by 4 bases and V by 2 bases; bases with no gene match: 15. The CDR3 reads CASSLTPGGQGAITYGYTF. In nucleotides, the CDR3 is TGCGCCAGCAGCTTAACTCCAGGGGGACAGGGGGCGATAACCTATGGCTACACCTTC. The variable domain in full, with the rest retrieved from reference TRBV5-1 and TRBJ1-2, is KAGVTQTPRYLIKTRGQQVTLSCSPISGHRSVSWYQQTPGQGLQFLFEYFSETQRNKGNFPGRFSGRQFSNSRSEMNVSTLELGDSALYLCASSLTPGGQGAITYGYTFGSGTRLTVV.

The rearrangement joins TRBV18 to TRBJ2-1, with 12 nucleotides matching TRBD2. V was pared by 6 bases and J by 6 bases, with 6 bases of the junction left unmatched. Germline CDR1 reads KGHSH; CDR2 reads LQKENI. The CDR3 runs to 15 residues. CDR3 in amino acids: CASSLPSGGANEQFF. As DNA, the CDR3 is TGTGCCAGCTCGCTCCCTAGCGGGGGGGCCAATGAGCAGTTCTTC.

J is TRBJ2-5 and V is TRBV5-4, with D uncertain. CDR3 length equals 15 residues. Per germline, CDR1 SGHNT and CDR2 YYREEE (reference sequence). Trimming stripped 1 base from V and 0 bases from J, with 10 bases between. The CDR3 reads CASSLIRDYQETQYF. CDR3 sequence (DNA): TGTGCCAGCAGCTTGATACGAGACTACCAAGAGACCCAGTACTTC. The whole variable domain, remainder taken from reference TRBV5-4 and TRBJ2-5, is ETGVTQSPTHLIKTRGQQVTLRCSSQSGHNTVSWYQQALGQGPQFIFQYYREEENGRGNFPPRFSGLQFPNYSSELNVNALELDDSALYLCASSLIRDYQETQYFGPGTRLLVL.

This clone showed up just a few times. The genes are TRBV7-5 and TRBJ1-2; TRBD1, the table's D call, was not compared with the DNA. TRBV7-5 is tagged as a pseudogene. The length of the CDR3 is 13 residues. The CDR3 spells CVRSSPTGCGYTF. The CDR3 DNA is TGTGTCAGAAGCTCGCCTACAGGGTGCGGCTACACCTTC.

J is TRBJ2-5 and V is TRBV15, with 8 nucleotides matching TRBD1. There are 17 residues in the CDR3. Germline loops: CDR1 LNHNV, CDR2 YYDKDF (reference sequence). Losses at the gene ends were 4 bases for V and 5 bases for J; bases not matched to a gene: 15. The CDR3 DNA follows: TGTGCCACCAGCACAATACCCTGGACACGACAGGGGGAGACCCAGTACTTC. Translated, it gives CATSTIPWTRQGETQYF.

This clone was recorded a few times. The chain joins TRBV30 to TRBJ1-1; TRBD1 aligns across 8 bases. This CDR3 is 12 amino acids long. CDR1 is GTSNPN, CDR2 SVGIG, per germline (reference sequence). V lost 5 bases and J lost 7; bases outside the gene matches: 6. The CDR3 bases are TGTGCCTGGGGACAGGGCCCCCTTGAAGCTTTCTTT. It encodes CAWGQGPLEAFF. Variable domain in full (rest from reference TRBV30 and TRBJ1-1): SQTIHQWPATLVQPVGSPLSLECTVEGTSNPNLYWYRQAAGRGLQLLFYSVGIGQISSEVPQNLSASRPQDRQFILSSKKLLLSDSGFYLCAWGQGPLEAFFGQGTRLTVV.

This clone came up once. The CDR3 here is CASGTTGVGEKLFF. CDR3 DNA: TGTGCCAGCGGAACTACAGGGGTCGGGGAAAAACTGTTTTTT. The chain carries TRBV19 and TRBJ1-4, with 7 positions matching TRBD1. The ends lost 9 bases at V and 8 bases at J; junction bases unmatched: 12. The germline gives CDR1 LNHDA, CDR2 SQIVND (reference sequence). The CDR3 length is 14 residues.

The chain joins TRBV5-5 to TRBJ2-7, with TRBD2 identical over 11 bases. V lost 6 bases, J lost 0 bases, and 5 bases stayed unmatched. The CDR3 contains 15 residues. Germline V gene lookup returns CDR1 SGHKS and CDR2 YYEKEE (reference sequence). CDR3 nucleotide sequence: TGTGCCAGCACCCCGGGACTAGCGGACTCCTACGAGCAGTACTTC. It is translated as CASTPGLADSYEQYF.

This clone has only one observation. The CDR3 DNA sequence: TGTGCCAGCAGTGAAGGAGGAGGGTTCATGAACACTGAAGCTTTCTTT. Translating it yields CASSEGGGFMNTEAFF. V gene TRBV6-1 combines with J gene TRBJ1-1; no reliable D call. There are 16 residues in the CDR3. Trimming pared 1 base from V and 0 bases from J, leaving 12 bases between. Germline V gene data show CDR1 as MNHNS and CDR2 as SASEGT.

The chain uses TRBV6-2 or TRBV6-3 and TRBJ2-7; 7 positions match TRBD2. J lost 0 bases, V lost 6 bases, and 5 bases had no gene match. The V gene's germline CDR1 is MNHEY and CDR2 SVGEGT. CDR3 length: 14 residues. The CDR3 DNA follows: TGTGCCAGCAGCCGAGCGGGGAGCTCCTACGAGCAGTACTTC. Its protein is CASSRAGSSYEQYF.

As DNA, the CDR3 is TGTGCCAGCAGTTACTTTGCAGTTCCTCGCACTGAAGCTTTCTTT. Amino acids: CASSYFAVPRTEAFF. This sequence joins TRBV6-5 and TRBJ1-1; D uncertain. Germline CDR1 reads MNHEY; CDR2 reads SVGAGI. Trimming cost V 1 base and J 4 bases, with 13 bases left between them. This CDR3 region has 15 residues.

The chain carries TRBV30 and TRBJ1-2; D is ambiguous. The V gene's germline CDR1 is GTSNPN and CDR2 SVGIG (reference sequence). This CDR3 comprises 10 residues. The CDR3: CALTEDGYTF. The CDR3 DNA reads as TGTGCTTTGACCGAGGATGGCTACACCTTC.

The chain recombines TRBV7-3 with TRBJ2-1, with D unresolved. The germline V and J ends were trimmed by 5 bases and 9 bases, with 11 bases remaining between them. Germline V gene lookup returns CDR1 SGHTA and CDR2 FQGTGA. CDR3 length: 12 residues. This chain's CDR3 is CASSLPGGEQFF. In DNA, the CDR3 is TGTGCCAGCAGCCTCCCGGGTGGTGAGCAGTTCTTC.

This sequence joins TRBV27 and TRBJ1-1, with 9 bases that match TRBD1. The CDR3 extends over 12 amino acids. Looked up from germline, CDR1 is MNHEY and CDR2 is SMNVEV (reference sequence). The V segment lost 6 bases and the J segment 9 bases; nucleotides outside the gene matches: 5. CDR3 sequence: CASSTGTGQAFF. CDR3 coding DNA: TGTGCCAGCAGCACCGGGACAGGGCAAGCTTTCTTT.

This chain joins TRBV3-1 (or the pseudogene TRBV3-2) and TRBJ2-3; 9 bases map to TRBD2. The CDR3 has 16 residues. CDR1 and CDR2 (germline): LGHDT, YNNKEL (reference sequence). V trimming: 4 bases; J trimming: 1 base; junction bases outside the gene matches: 6. The CDR3, as DNA: TGTGCCAGCAGCCCGCCCCCTAGCGGGGGCACAGATACGCAGTATTTT. Encoded protein: CASSPPPSGGTDTQYF.

This clone showed up just a few times. The chain uses TRBV5-4 and TRBJ2-3, with TRBD2 matching 8 bases. This CDR3 contains 16 residues. V lost 4 bases to trimming and J lost 3 bases; unmatched junction nucleotides: 10. Germline CDR1 reads SGHNT; CDR2 reads YYREEE (reference sequence). The CDR3 loop is CASSGNTGGPTDTQYF. DNA of the CDR3: TGTGCCAGCAGCGGAAATACGGGGGGGCCGACAGATACGCAGTATTTT.